The 31 T cell receptor beta chains below come from one sample, sequenced in a study of blood T cell repertoires in COVID-19. Sequencing used immunoSEQ multiplex PCR; TCRdb keeps in-frame clones, though not all of them. The data hold about 120,000 clones, with roughly 85% observed a single time. The material sequenced was peripheral blood. These receptors originate from a man aged 35-49 years with acute or convalescent COVID-19.

Notes on this clone: This specimen includes other DNA sequences encoding the same CDR3. The chain carries TRBV19 and TRBJ2-1; TRBD2 matches at 13 bases. Germline V CDR1 and CDR2: LNHDA, SQIVND (reference sequence). CDR3 size: 17 residues. Losses at the gene ends were 1 base for V and 5 bases for J; bases not matched to a gene: 5. In nucleotides, the CDR3 is TGTGCCAGTAGTATAGGGACTAGCGGGAGAAGCCACAATGAGCAGTTCTTC. This gives the protein CASSIGTSGRSHNEQFF. Variable domain in full (rest from reference TRBV19 and TRBJ2-1): DGGITQSPKYLFRKEGQNVTLSCEQNLNHDAMYWYRQDPGQGLRLIYYSQIVNDFQKGDIAEGYSVSREKKESFPLTVTSAQKNPTAFYLCASSIGTSGRSHNEQFFGPGTRLTVL.

V usage is TRBV4-3 and J usage is TRBJ1-2; tentative D call: TRBD1 (5 bases). The CDR3 is made up of 15 amino acids. V lost 1 base and J 2 bases, leaving 11 bases between the germline ends. The germline V gene has CDR1 LGHNA and CDR2 YSLEER. As DNA, the CDR3 is TGCGCCAGCAGCCAAGTAACATGGGGCAACTATGGCTACACCTTC. It yields the protein CASSQVTWGNYGYTF.

J is TRBJ2-3 and V is TRBV7-2; 8 bases agree with TRBD2. This CDR3 is 15 amino acids long. Germline V gives CDR1 SGHTA, CDR2 FQGNSA. V lost 6 bases to trimming and J lost 6 bases; unmatched junction nucleotides: 11. The CDR3 bases are TGTGCCAGCAGGGCCTCTGTCGGGGGGGGTGATACGCAGTATTTT. Its protein is CASRASVGGGDTQYF.

J is TRBJ1-1 and V is TRBV28; D call uncertain. Germline loops: CDR1 MDHEN, CDR2 SYDVKM. Trimming shortened V by 1 base and J by 11 bases, and 11 bases separated the two germline ends. The CDR3 is 12 amino acids. This chain's CDR3 is CASSLYARGAFF. CDR3 coding DNA: TGTGCCAGCAGTTTATACGCTAGAGGGGCTTTCTTT.

V and J are TRBV5-1 and TRBJ1-5, with D uncertain. The CDR3 is 13 residues long. The V gene's germline CDR1 is SGHRS and CDR2 YFSETQ. The V end was cut by 4 bases, the J end by 3 bases, with 8 bases between. As DNA, the CDR3 is TGCGCCAGCAGCCAGACACTCAATCAGCCCCAGCATTTT. It specifies CASSQTLNQPQHF.

The chain links TRBV7-9 to TRBJ2-7, with TRBD1 matching over 8 bases. V lost 5 bases to trimming and J lost 5 bases; unmatched junction nucleotides: 8. This CDR3 has 14 amino acids. The germline V gene has CDR1 SEHNR and CDR2 FQNEAQ (reference sequence). The CDR3 DNA follows: TGTGCCAGCAGCGCTTGGACAGGGAGCAACGAGCAGTACTTC. Translated, it gives CASSAWTGSNEQYF.

The rearrangement links TRBV7-9 to TRBJ2-1, with 9 bases that match TRBD2. V gave up 2 bases and J gave up 3 bases; unmatched junction bases: 14. Germline V gene lookup returns CDR1 SEHNR and CDR2 FQNEAQ (reference sequence). This CDR3 is built from 19 residues. In DNA, the CDR3 is TGTGCCAGCAGCTTATACGGCGGGGGGGACCGAGACGACTACAATGAGCAGTTCTTC. Protein product: CASSLYGGGDRDDYNEQFF.

In its sample, this clone was seen a few times. The junction differs from germline at one of its ends, possibly a read error. The chain couples TRBV7-7 to TRBJ2-5, with 8 bases fitting TRBD2. CDR1 and CDR2 (germline): SSHAT, FNYEAQ (reference sequence). CDR3 length equals 15 residues. CDR3 amino acids: CASSLTSGNWETQYF. For the CDR3, the DNA is TGTGCTAGCAGCTTAACTAGCGGAAACTGGGAGACCCAGTACTTC.

On this clone itself: One end of the junction fails to match germline, which may point to a read error. The chain couples TRBV4-3 to TRBJ2-1, with TRBD2 matching 8 bases. The germline CDR1 and CDR2 sequences are LGHNA and YSLEER. This CDR3 is 12 amino acids long. Here the CDR3 reads CASSTPGLDWVF. The CDR3 DNA sequence: TGCGCCAGCAGCACCCCGGGACTAGATTGGGTCTTC.

This sequence joins TRBV18 and TRBJ2-5; TRBD1 is a possible D gene (6 bases). This CDR3 has 15 amino acids. The germline V gene has CDR1 KGHSH and CDR2 LQKENI. V shed 4 bases and J shed 4 bases, with 16 bases lying between them. As DNA, the CDR3 is TGTGCCAGCTCACGCATTAACAGGGAAGGAGAGACCCAGTACTTC. Translation gives CASSRINREGETQYF.

The rearrangement links TRBV27 to TRBJ1-1, with 8 bases lining up with TRBD1. CDR3 length: 13 residues. Germline CDR1 and CDR2: MNHEY and SMNVEV (reference sequence). The V and J ends lost 8 bases and 4 bases, in that order; junction bases with no gene match: 6. The CDR3 is CASSGGWGTEAFF. The CDR3 DNA is TGTGCCAGCTCAGGGGGCTGGGGCACTGAAGCTTTCTTT.

The chain carries TRBV6-5 and TRBJ2-7; 10 nucleotides align to TRBD1. The J segment lost 2 bases and the V segment lost 7 bases, leaving 5 bases of the junction unmatched. Germline assignment: CDR1 MNHEY and CDR2 SVGAGI. The CDR3 runs to 14 residues. The CDR3 bases are TGTGCCAGCAAGCAGGGACAGGGGACCTACGAGCAGTACTTC. This sequence encodes CASKQGQGTYEQYF.

This chain uses TRBV5-1 with TRBJ1-1; D possibly corresponds to TRBD1 (6 bases). The CDR3 has 13 residues. Germline loops: CDR1 SGHRS, CDR2 YFSETQ. V was cut by 5 bases and J by 4 bases, with 12 bases left in between. The CDR3 loop reads CASRHRASTEAFF. CDR3 bases: TGCGCCAGCAGGCACAGGGCTTCCACTGAAGCTTTCTTT. Based on the CDR3 plus reference TRBV5-1 and TRBJ1-1, the full variable domain is KAGVTQTPRYLIKTRGQQVTLSCSPISGHRSVSWYQQTPGQGLQFLFEYFSETQRNKGNFPGRFSGRQFSNSRSEMNVSTLELGDSALYLCASRHRASTEAFFGQGTRLTVV.

Turning to this clone: The sample contains more than one DNA sequence encoding this CDR3. V usage is TRBV12-3 or TRBV12-4 and J usage is TRBJ2-7; D gene ambiguous. The CDR3 sequence is 12 residues long. Trimming took off 6 bases at V and 4 bases at J, with 10 bases between the two ends. DNA of the CDR3: TGTGCCAGCAGCCTGACACTTTACGAGCAGTACTTC. It yields the protein CASSLTLYEQYF.

The chain links TRBV19 to TRBJ2-7, with 7 bases that match TRBD1. The V and J ends lost 4 bases and 3 bases, in that order; junction bases with no gene match: 6. The germline V gene has CDR1 LNHDA and CDR2 SQIVND (reference sequence). CDR3 length: 14 residues. The CDR3 DNA is TGTGCCAGTAGTAGGAGACAGGGATACTACGAGCAGTACTTC. It specifies CASSRRQGYYEQYF.

V usage is TRBV6-5 and J usage is TRBJ1-5; D perhaps matches TRBD1 (6 bases). This CDR3 contains 14 residues. V lost 5 bases to trimming and J lost 2 bases, with 10 bases between them. CDR1 is MNHEY, CDR2 SVGAGI, per germline. The chain's CDR3 is CASSPGAGNQPQHF. In DNA, the CDR3 is TGTGCCAGCAGTCCAGGGGCGGGCAATCAGCCCCAGCATTTT.

The genes are TRBV6-5 and TRBJ1-2; D gene uncertain. The CDR3 totals 14 residues. Trimming removed 6 bases at V and 4 bases at J, with 15 bases between. Germline lookup yields CDR1 MNHEY and CDR2 SVGAGI. DNA of the CDR3: TGTGCCAGCAGCAACACGAGGGATATCTATGGCTACACCTTC. Translation: CASSNTRDIYGYTF.

The chain recombines TRBV27 with TRBJ1-5; the match to TRBD1 covers 7 bases. Germline CDR1 MNHEY, CDR2 SMNVEV (reference sequence). This CDR3 contains 14 residues. J was trimmed by 5 bases and V by 6 bases; bases with no gene match: 7. The CDR3 reads CASSPGGGYQPQHF. The CDR3 region has the DNA TGTGCCAGCAGCCCAGGAGGGGGCTATCAGCCCCAGCATTTT.

The chain employs TRBV6-5 and TRBJ2-6; D unclear. V was shortened by 4 bases and J by 4 bases, with 5 bases between the two germline ends. This CDR3 is 13 amino acids long. Germline V gene sequence: CDR1 MNHEY, CDR2 SVGAGI. Here the CDR3 reads CASSSGGANVLTF. The CDR3 region has the DNA TGTGCCAGCAGTTCCGGGGGGGCCAACGTCCTGACTTTC.

This clone was seen a few times. The chain links TRBV10-3 to TRBJ2-7; 7 bases are a match to TRBD1. The CDR3 runs 15 residues. Trimming took 3 bases from V and 5 from J; bases not matched to a gene: 10. CDR1 is ENHRY and CDR2 is SYGVKD in the germline V gene. Here the CDR3 reads CAISEDRAFMDEQYF. In DNA, the CDR3 is TGTGCCATCAGTGAAGACAGGGCTTTTATGGACGAGCAGTACTTC.

The chain recombines TRBV19 with TRBJ1-1, with D uncertain. This CDR3 is built from 13 residues. CDR1 LNHDA and CDR2 SQIVND come from the germline V gene (reference sequence). Trimming took off 6 bases at V and 5 bases at J, with 13 bases between the two ends. This CDR3 reads CASRQHPRTEAFF. The CDR3 nucleotides are TGTGCCAGTAGACAACATCCGAGGACTGAAGCTTTCTTT. Based on the CDR3 plus reference TRBV19 and TRBJ1-1, the full variable domain is DGGITQSPKYLFRKEGQNVTLSCEQNLNHDAMYWYRQDPGQGLRLIYYSQIVNDFQKGDIAEGYSVSREKKESFPLTVTSAQKNPTAFYLCASRQHPRTEAFFGQGTRLTVV.

V gene TRBV11-3 combines with J gene TRBJ2-3, with TRBD2 as a possible D gene (6 bases). Germline V gene data show CDR1 as SGHNT and CDR2 as YENEEA. The CDR3 is 15 residues long. V lost 0 bases and J 4 bases, leaving 11 bases between the germline ends. CDR3 nucleotide sequence: TGTGCCAGCAGCTTAGACGGAGGGGATTCAGATACGCAGTATTTT. Amino acids: CASSLDGGDSDTQYF.

The gene calls are TRBV18 and TRBJ1-5; 10 nucleotides align to TRBD1. This CDR3 region has 14 residues. CDR1 is KGHSH and CDR2 is LQKENI in the germline V gene. Trimming removed 3 bases from V and 6 bases from J; junction bases left unmatched: 2. CDR3 nucleotide sequence: TGTGCCAGCTCACCCGGGACAGGGGTTCAGCCCCAGCATTTT. Translated: CASSPGTGVQPQHF.

This clone came up once. The V and J genes are TRBV2 and TRBJ2-5; 8 positions agree with TRBD1. Germline CDR1 reads SNHLY; CDR2 reads FYNNEI. The V segment lost 5 bases and the J segment 5 bases; nucleotides outside the gene matches: 7. The CDR3 covers 14 residues. The CDR3 DNA reads as TGTGCCAGCAGTATGACAGGGGTAGGGGAGACCCAGTACTTC. The encoded protein is CASSMTGVGETQYF.

The chain carries TRBV11-3 and TRBJ2-5; 9 bases map to TRBD1. Unmatched junction bases numbered 12, after V lost 5 bases and J lost 5 bases. Germline values: CDR1 SGHNT, CDR2 YENEEA. CDR3 length: 16 amino acids. The CDR3 reads CASSPSPGQGLETQYF. The CDR3 DNA sequence: TGTGCCAGCAGCCCCTCACCGGGACAGGGTTTGGAGACCCAGTACTTC.

The chain recombines TRBV6-5 with TRBJ2-3; weak D call: TRBD2 (6 bases). V gave up 7 bases and J gave up 1 base, with 15 bases separating them. The CDR3 length is 15 residues. The germline V gene encodes CDR1 MNHEY and CDR2 SVGAGI. The CDR3 reads CASTSTRSGTDTQYF. DNA of the CDR3: TGTGCCAGCACCTCGACTAGATCTGGCACAGATACGCAGTATTTT.

V gene TRBV7-2 combines with J gene TRBJ2-5; TRBD2 is a possible D gene (6 bases). The CDR3 runs to 14 residues. CDR1 SGHTA and CDR2 FQGNSA come from the germline V gene. V lost 3 bases and J 5 bases, leaving 13 bases between the germline ends. CDR3 nucleotides: TGTGCCAGCAGCTTGGCGGGGCCCGGGGAGACCCAGTACTTC. Amino acids: CASSLAGPGETQYF.

The CDR3 coding sequence is TGCGCCAGCAGCCCCACGTCAGGGATCTCTGGAAACACCATATATTTT. It specifies CASSPTSGISGNTIYF. The chain combines TRBV5-1 with TRBJ1-3; TRBD1 might be the D (5 bases). CDR1 SGHRS and CDR2 YFSETQ come from the germline V gene. This CDR3 spans 16 amino acids. V was pared by 4 bases and J by 0 bases, with 14 bases between.

The rearrangement links TRBV5-1 to TRBJ2-3; 7 nucleotides match TRBD1. Unmatched junction bases numbered 3, after V lost 4 bases and J lost 1 base. Per germline, CDR1 SGHRS and CDR2 YFSETQ. This CDR3 region has 14 residues. DNA of the CDR3: TGCGCCAGCAGCATCGGACAGGGCACAGATACGCAGTATTTT. Protein sequence: CASSIGQGTDTQYF.

The V gene is TRBV4-1, the J gene TRBJ2-7; 7 bases fit TRBD1. The germline V gene has CDR1 MGHRA and CDR2 YSYEKL. The CDR3 loop spans 18 amino acids. Losses at the gene ends were 4 bases for V and 1 base for J; bases not matched to a gene: 16. CDR3 loop: CASSLKARRDSPSYEQYF. The CDR3 DNA sequence: TGCGCCAGCAGCCTCAAAGCCCGCAGGGACAGTCCATCCTACGAGCAGTACTTC.

This chain joins TRBV12-3 or TRBV12-4 and TRBJ2-5; D is uncertain. V was shortened by 4 bases and J by 3 bases, with 3 bases between the two germline ends. The CDR3 is 11 residues long. DNA of the CDR3: TGTGCCAGCAGTTCAGAAGAGACCCAGTACTTC. Protein sequence: CASSSEETQYF.